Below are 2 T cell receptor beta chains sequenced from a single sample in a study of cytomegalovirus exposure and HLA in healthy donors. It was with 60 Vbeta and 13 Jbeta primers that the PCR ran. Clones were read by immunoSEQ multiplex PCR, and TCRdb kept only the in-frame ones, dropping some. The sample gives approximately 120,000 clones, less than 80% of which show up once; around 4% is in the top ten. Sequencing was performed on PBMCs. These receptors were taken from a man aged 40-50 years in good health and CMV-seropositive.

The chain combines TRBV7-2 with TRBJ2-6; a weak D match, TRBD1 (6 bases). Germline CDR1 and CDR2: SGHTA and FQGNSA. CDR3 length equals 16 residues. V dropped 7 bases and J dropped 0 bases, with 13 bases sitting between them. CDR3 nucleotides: TGTGCCAGCAACTATTGGACAGCCTCTGGGGCCAACGTCCTGACTTTC. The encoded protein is CASNYWTASGANVLTF.

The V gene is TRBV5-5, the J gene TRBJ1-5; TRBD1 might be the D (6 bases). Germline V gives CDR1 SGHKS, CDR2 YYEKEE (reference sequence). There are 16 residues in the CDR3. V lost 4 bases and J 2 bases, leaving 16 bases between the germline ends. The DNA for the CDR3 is TGTGCCAGCAGCCAGGGGCCTCAGCGAGGCAATCAGCCCCAGCATTTT. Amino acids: CASSQGPQRGNQPQHF.